The 14 T cell receptor beta chains below were found in one sample sequenced in a study of blood T cell repertoires in COVID-19. TCRdb's copy holds only in-frame clones and misses some; the assay was immunoSEQ multiplex PCR. The repertoire has about 200,000 clones, about 88% of them found once; the top ten carry under 2.5%. The sample consisted of peripheral blood. Source of these receptors: a man aged 35 to 55 with active or convalescent COVID-19.

This clone was seen only once. The rearrangement uses TRBV27 and TRBJ1-1; D is uncertain. The V end was cut by 3 bases, the J end by 0 bases, with 20 bases between. Germline V lookup: CDR1 MNHEY, CDR2 SMNVEV (reference sequence). The CDR3 has 18 residues. CDR3 nucleotide sequence: TGTGCCAGCAGTTTTACTCTCAGGTCCTTCTCTGTGAACACTGAAGCTTTCTTT. Translated, it gives CASSFTLRSFSVNTEAFF.

This chain joins TRBV6-5 and TRBJ1-2; 12 bases are a match to TRBD1. From germline, CDR1 is MNHEY and CDR2 SVGAGI. The CDR3 sequence is 15 residues long. The V segment lost 7 bases and the J segment 8 bases; nucleotides outside the gene matches: 11. The CDR3 sequence is CASKKGGTGGAGYTF. CDR3 sequence (DNA): TGTGCCAGCAAAAAGGGTGGGACAGGGGGCGCCGGCTACACCTTC.

The chain couples TRBV27 to TRBJ1-1; the D is unclear. V shed 2 bases and J shed 0 bases, with 10 bases lying between them. The CDR3 consists of 15 residues. Germline CDR1 and CDR2: MNHEY and SMNVEV (reference sequence). As DNA, the CDR3 is TGTGCCAGCAGTTTAAACTTTAATATGAACACTGAAGCTTTCTTT. As protein: CASSLNFNMNTEAFF.

CDR3 loop: CASSLSSGQARGYTF. DNA for the CDR3: TGTGCCAGCAGCTTATCTTCAGGGCAGGCCCGTGGCTACACCTTC. The V and J genes are TRBV7-3 and TRBJ1-2, with D tentatively TRBD1 (5 bases). Germline CDR1 and CDR2: SGHTA and FQGTGA. V was trimmed by 2 bases and J by 7 bases, leaving 17 bases between them. The CDR3 length is 15 residues.

The rearrangement joins TRBV2 to TRBJ1-1, with 8 bases fitting TRBD1. Per the germline V gene, CDR1 is SNHLY and CDR2 is FYNNEI. The CDR3 loop spans 14 amino acids. V dropped 1 base and J dropped 4; count of bases not matched to a gene: 2. Here the CDR3 DNA reads TGTGCCAGCAGTGAAGGGCAGGGGGCCACTGAAGCTTTCTTT. It translates to CASSEGQGATEAFF.

This clone came up once. The chain is built from TRBV6-2 or TRBV6-3 and TRBJ2-5; no clear D. The germline V gene encodes CDR1 MNHEY and CDR2 SVGEGT. Trimming left V 5 bases short and J 5 bases short, with 21 bases between. The CDR3 length is 16 residues. The CDR3 coding sequence is TGTGCCAGCAGTAGACCCGCGTCAAATTCGCGGGAGACCCAGTACTTC. Protein: CASSRPASNSRETQYF.

This rearrangement joins TRBV6-5 to TRBJ2-5, with 7 bases that match TRBD2. The CDR3 is made up of 12 amino acids. V shed 6 bases and J 4 bases; nucleotides not matched to a gene: 2. In germline, CDR1 is MNHEY, CDR2 SVGAGI. The CDR3 is CASRGEGETQYF. CDR3 bases: TGTGCCAGCAGGGGGGAGGGAGAGACCCAGTACTTC.

The chain uses TRBV7-8 and TRBJ2-1; TRBD2 agrees at 7 bases. Germline CDR1 SGHVS, CDR2 FQNEAQ. The V segment lost 6 bases and the J segment 4 bases; nucleotides outside the gene matches: 12. This CDR3 has 16 amino acids. CDR3: CASSRGTGLIYNEQFF. As DNA, the CDR3 is TGTGCCAGCAGTCGAGGTACGGGACTAATATACAATGAGCAGTTCTTC. Looking up the rest from reference TRBV7-8 and TRBJ2-1 gives the full variable domain: GAGVSQSPRYKVAKRGQDVALRCDPISGHVSLFWYQQALGQGPEFLTYFQNEAQLDKSGLPSDRFFAERPEGSVSTLKIQRTQQEDSAVYLCASSRGTGLIYNEQFFGPGTRLTVL.

The chain recombines TRBV6-1 with TRBJ2-6; D perhaps matches TRBD1 (7 bases). The CDR3 spans 17 residues. Per the germline V gene, CDR1 is MNHNS and CDR2 is SASEGT. V was clipped by 5 bases and J by 3 bases, with 17 bases between them. The CDR3 protein is CASSKGQGGSGANVLTF. The CDR3, as DNA: TGTGCCAGCAGTAAAGGGCAGGGGGGAAGTGGGGCCAACGTCCTGACTTTC.

This clone was observed a few times. This chain connects TRBV28 to TRBJ2-5; 7 bases are a match to TRBD2. Germline V gene sequence: CDR1 MDHEN, CDR2 SYDVKM. The CDR3 is 16 amino acids. With 1 base clipped from V and 1 base from J, the junction kept 6 bases outside the gene matches. The chain's CDR3 is CASSLLGEGSQETQYF. In DNA, the CDR3 is TGTGCCAGCAGTTTATTGGGGGAGGGGTCCCAAGAGACCCAGTACTTC.

The count of this clone is one. The chain couples TRBV30 to TRBJ1-2; D uncertain. The V gene lost 2 bases and the J gene lost 7 bases, with 11 bases spanning the gap. The CDR3 spans 12 residues. Germline values: CDR1 GTSNPN, CDR2 SVGIG (reference sequence). CDR3 amino acids: CAWSRGITGYTF. CDR3 bases: TGTGCCTGGAGTCGGGGTATTACTGGCTACACCTTC.

This chain uses TRBV5-1 with TRBJ1-5; D possibly corresponds to TRBD1 (6 bases). The V gene lost 5 bases and the J gene lost 1 base, with 13 bases spanning the gap. Looked up from germline, CDR1 is SGHRS and CDR2 is YFSETQ. There are 15 residues in the CDR3. Here the CDR3 DNA reads TGCGCCAGCAGTCAGGGGTTCGGGAGCAATCAGCCCCAGCATTTT. This translates into CASSQGFGSNQPQHF. The whole variable domain, filled in from reference TRBV5-1 and TRBJ1-5, reads KAGVTQTPRYLIKTRGQQVTLSCSPISGHRSVSWYQQTPGQGLQFLFEYFSETQRNKGNFPGRFSGRQFSNSRSEMNVSTLELGDSALYLCASSQGFGSNQPQHFGDGTRLSIL.

With regard to this clone: Sequence at one end of the junction differs from germline and may be a read error. The V and J genes are TRBV5-1 and TRBJ2-1; 10 bases are a match to TRBD2. The CDR3 is 15 amino acids. Germline V gene sequence: CDR1 SGHRS, CDR2 YFSETQ. The CDR3 coding sequence is TGCGCCAGCAGCTTCGGACTAGCGGAGACCGAGGGTCAGGTCTTC. This translates into CASSFGLAETEGQVF.

The chain uses TRBV6-5 and TRBJ1-3; tentative D call: TRBD1 (6 bases). Trimming removed 7 bases at V and 4 bases at J, with 17 bases between. CDR3 length: 15 residues. The germline V gene encodes CDR1 MNHEY and CDR2 SVGAGI. CDR3 sequence: CASTARTVGGNTIYF. For the CDR3, the DNA is TGTGCCAGCACCGCCCGGACAGTAGGAGGAAACACCATATATTTT.